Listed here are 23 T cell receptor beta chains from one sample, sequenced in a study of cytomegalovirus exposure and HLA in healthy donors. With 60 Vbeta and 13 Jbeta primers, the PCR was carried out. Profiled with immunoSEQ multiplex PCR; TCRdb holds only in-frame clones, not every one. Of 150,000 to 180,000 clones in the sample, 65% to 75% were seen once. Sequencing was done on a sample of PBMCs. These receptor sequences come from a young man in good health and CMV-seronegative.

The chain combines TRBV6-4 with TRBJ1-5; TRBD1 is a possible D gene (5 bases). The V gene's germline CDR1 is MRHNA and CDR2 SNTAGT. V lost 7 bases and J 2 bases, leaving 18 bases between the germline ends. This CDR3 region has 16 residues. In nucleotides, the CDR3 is TGTGCCAGCAACGCAGGGTTTTTCAGGTGCAATCAGCCCCAGCATTTT. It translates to CASNAGFFRCNQPQHF.

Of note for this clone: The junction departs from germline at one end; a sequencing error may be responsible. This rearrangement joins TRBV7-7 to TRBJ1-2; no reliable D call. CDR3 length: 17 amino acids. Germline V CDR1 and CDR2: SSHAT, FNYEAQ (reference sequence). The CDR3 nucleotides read TGTGCCAGCAGCTGTAGTGGCTGGCAGAATGCTAGCTATGGCTACCCCTTC. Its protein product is CASSCSGWQNASYGYPF.

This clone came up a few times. Here the CDR3 reads CASSTGQLNTEAFF. CDR3 bases: TGTGCCAGCAGCACCGGACAGTTGAACACTGAAGCTTTCTTT. J is TRBJ1-1 and V is TRBV5-5; TRBD1 might be the D (6 bases). CDR1 and CDR2 from the germline V gene are SGHKS and YYEKEE (reference sequence). CDR3 length: 14 amino acids. Trimming took off 4 bases at V and 0 bases at J, with 10 bases between the two ends.

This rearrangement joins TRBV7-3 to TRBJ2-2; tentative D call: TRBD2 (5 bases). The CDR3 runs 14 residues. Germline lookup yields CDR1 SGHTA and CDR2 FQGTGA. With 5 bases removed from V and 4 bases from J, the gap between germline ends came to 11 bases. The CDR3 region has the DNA TGTGCCAGCAGCCAGGACTCAGTCACCGGGGAGCTGTTTTTT. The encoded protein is CASSQDSVTGELFF.

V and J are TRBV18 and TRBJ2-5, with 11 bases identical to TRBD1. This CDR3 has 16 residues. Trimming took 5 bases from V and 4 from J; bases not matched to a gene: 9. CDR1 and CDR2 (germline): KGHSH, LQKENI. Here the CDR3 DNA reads TGTGCCAGCTCATCCAGTGCCGGGACAGGGGGAGAGACCCAGTACTTC. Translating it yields CASSSSAGTGGETQYF.

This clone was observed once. CDR3 nucleotide sequence: TGTGCCAGCAGCCCCGCCCGGGCGGGGGGCAAGACTGAAGCTTTCTTT. Protein sequence: CASSPARAGGKTEAFF. V usage is TRBV28 and J usage is TRBJ1-1; a possible D gene is TRBD1 (6 bases). Trimming left V 6 bases short and J 5 bases short, with 22 bases between. CDR1 MDHEN and CDR2 SYDVKM come from the germline V gene. The CDR3 has 16 amino acids.

The CDR3 coding sequence is TGTGCCAGCAGCTTAGTCGCAGGAGGGGATACGCAGTATTTT. Encoded protein: CASSLVAGGDTQYF. The J gene is TRBJ2-3, the V gene TRBV7-6; D possibly corresponds to TRBD2 (6 bases). Per the germline V gene, CDR1 is SGHVS and CDR2 is FNYEAQ. Between the trimmed V and J ends, which lost 1 base and 6 bases, there was a span of 11 bases. This CDR3 region has 14 residues.

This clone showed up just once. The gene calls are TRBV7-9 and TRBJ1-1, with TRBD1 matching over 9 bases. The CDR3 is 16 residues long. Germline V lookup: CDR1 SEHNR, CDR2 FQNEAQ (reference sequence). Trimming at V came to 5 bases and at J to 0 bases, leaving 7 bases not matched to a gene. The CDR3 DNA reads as TGTGCCAGCAGCCGGAGTGGACAGGGGATGAACACTGAAGCTTTCTTT. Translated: CASSRSGQGMNTEAFF.

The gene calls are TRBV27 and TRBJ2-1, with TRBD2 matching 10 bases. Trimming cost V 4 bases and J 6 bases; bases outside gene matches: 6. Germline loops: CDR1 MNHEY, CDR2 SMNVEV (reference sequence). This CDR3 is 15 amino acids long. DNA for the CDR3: TGTGCCAGCAGTTCTACTAGCGGGGCTTTCAATGAGCAGTTCTTC. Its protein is CASSSTSGAFNEQFF.

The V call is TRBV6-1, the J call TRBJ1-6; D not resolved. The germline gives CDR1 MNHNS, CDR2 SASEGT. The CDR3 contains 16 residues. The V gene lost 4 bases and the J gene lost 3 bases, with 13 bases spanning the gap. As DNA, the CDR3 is TGTGCCAGCAGTGGAACCGGACGGGGCTATAATTCACCCCTCCACTTT. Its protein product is CASSGTGRGYNSPLHF.

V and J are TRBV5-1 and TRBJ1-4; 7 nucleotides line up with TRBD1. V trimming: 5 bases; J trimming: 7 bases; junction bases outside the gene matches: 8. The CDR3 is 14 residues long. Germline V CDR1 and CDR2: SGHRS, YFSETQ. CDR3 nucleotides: TGCGCCAGCAGATCCGACAGGGTCGCTGAAAAACTGTTTTTT. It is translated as CASRSDRVAEKLFF. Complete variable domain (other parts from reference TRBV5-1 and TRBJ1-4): KAGVTQTPRYLIKTRGQQVTLSCSPISGHRSVSWYQQTPGQGLQFLFEYFSETQRNKGNFPGRFSGRQFSNSRSEMNVSTLELGDSALYLCASRSDRVAEKLFFGSGTQLSVL.

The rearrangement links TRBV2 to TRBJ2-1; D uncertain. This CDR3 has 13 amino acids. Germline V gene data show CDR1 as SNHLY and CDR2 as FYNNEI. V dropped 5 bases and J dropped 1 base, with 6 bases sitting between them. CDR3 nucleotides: TGTGCCAGCAGTAGCGAGTCCTACAATGAGCAGTTCTTC. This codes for CASSSESYNEQFF.

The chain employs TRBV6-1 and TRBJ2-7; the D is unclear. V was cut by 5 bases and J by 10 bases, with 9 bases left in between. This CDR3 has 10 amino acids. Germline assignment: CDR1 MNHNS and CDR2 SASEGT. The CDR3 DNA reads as TGTGCCAGCAGTTCCCGAGGCCAGTACTTC. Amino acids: CASSSRGQYF.

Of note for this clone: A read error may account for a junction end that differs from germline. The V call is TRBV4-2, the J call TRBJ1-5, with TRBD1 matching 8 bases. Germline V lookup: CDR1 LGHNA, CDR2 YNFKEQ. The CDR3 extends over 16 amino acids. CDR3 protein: CASSQDLAGGGQPQNF. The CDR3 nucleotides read TGTGCCAGCAGCCAAGACCTTGCAGGGGGCGGTCAGCCCCAGAATTTT.

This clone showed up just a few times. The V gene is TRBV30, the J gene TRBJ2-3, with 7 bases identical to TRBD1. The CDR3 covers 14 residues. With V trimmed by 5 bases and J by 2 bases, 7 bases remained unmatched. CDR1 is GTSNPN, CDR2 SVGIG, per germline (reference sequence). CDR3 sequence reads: CAWSKGASTDTQYF. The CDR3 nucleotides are TGTGCCTGGTCCAAGGGGGCCTCCACAGATACGCAGTATTTT.

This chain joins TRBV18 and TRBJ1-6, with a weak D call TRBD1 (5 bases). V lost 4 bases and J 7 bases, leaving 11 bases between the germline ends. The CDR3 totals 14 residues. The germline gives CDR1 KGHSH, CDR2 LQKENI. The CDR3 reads CASSRGAPNSPLHF. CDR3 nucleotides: TGTGCCAGCTCACGGGGCGCTCCCAATTCACCCCTCCACTTT.

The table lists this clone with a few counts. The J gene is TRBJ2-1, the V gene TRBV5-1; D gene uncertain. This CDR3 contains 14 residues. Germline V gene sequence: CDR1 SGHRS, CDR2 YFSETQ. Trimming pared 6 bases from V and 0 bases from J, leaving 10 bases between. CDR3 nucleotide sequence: TGCGCCAGCAAGATAGATAGCTCCTACAATGAGCAGTTCTTC. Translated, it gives CASKIDSSYNEQFF.

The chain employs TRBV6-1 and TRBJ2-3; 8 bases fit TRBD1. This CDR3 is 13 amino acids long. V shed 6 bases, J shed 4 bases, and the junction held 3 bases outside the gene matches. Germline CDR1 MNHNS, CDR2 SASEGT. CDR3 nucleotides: TGTGCCAGCAGCGGACAGGGACCAGATACGCAGTATTTT. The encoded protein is CASSGQGPDTQYF.

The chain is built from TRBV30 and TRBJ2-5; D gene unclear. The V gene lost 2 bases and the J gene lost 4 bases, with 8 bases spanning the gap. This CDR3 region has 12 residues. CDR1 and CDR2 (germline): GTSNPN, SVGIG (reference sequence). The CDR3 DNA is TGTGCCTGGAGTAGAACTTCAGAGACCCAGTACTTC. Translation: CAWSRTSETQYF.

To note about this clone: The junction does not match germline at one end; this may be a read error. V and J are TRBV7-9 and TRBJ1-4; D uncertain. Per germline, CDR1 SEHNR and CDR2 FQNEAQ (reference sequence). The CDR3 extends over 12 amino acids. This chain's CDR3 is CSSSSFNEKLFF. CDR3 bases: TGTTCCAGCAGCTCCTTTAATGAAAAACTGTTTTTT.

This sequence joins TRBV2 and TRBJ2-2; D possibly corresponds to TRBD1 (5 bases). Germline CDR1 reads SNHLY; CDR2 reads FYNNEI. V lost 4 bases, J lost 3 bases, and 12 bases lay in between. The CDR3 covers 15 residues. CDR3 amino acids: CASSGRARDTGELFF. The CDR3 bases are TGTGCCAGCAGTGGCAGGGCTAGGGACACCGGGGAGCTGTTTTTT.

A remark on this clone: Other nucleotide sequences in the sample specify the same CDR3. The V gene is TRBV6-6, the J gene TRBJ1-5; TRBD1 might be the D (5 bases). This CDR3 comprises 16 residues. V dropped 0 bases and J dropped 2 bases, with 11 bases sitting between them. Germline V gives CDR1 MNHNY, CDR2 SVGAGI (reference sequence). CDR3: CASSYSRGVGNQPQHF. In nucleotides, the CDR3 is TGTGCCAGCAGTTACTCACGGGGGGTTGGCAATCAGCCCCAGCATTTT.

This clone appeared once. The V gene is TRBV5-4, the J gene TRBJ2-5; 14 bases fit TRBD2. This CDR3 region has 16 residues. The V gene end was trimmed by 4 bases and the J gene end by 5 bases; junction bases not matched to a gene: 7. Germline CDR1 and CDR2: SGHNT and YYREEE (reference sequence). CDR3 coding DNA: TGTGCCAGCAGCCTCGGGACTAGCGGGGGTTGGGAGACCCAGTACTTC. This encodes CASSLGTSGGWETQYF.